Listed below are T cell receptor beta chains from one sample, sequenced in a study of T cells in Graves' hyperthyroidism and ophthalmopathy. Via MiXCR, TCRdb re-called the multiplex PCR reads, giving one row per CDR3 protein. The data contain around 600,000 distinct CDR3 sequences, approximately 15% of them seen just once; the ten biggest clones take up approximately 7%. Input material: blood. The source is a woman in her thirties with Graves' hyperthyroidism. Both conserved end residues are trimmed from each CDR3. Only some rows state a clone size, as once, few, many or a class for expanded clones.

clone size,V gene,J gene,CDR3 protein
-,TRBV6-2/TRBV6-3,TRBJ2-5,ASSALQGAMETQY
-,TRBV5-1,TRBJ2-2,ASSLARTSGSAYTGELF
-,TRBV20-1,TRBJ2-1,SARSTRFSYNEQF
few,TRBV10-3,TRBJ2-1,AIRLSERELYNEQF
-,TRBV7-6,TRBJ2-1,ASSLGGGVGYNEQF
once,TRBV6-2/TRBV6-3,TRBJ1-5,ASSPTGQLNQPQH
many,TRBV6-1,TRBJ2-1,ASREYNEQF
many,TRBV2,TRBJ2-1,ASTPRALAHNEQF
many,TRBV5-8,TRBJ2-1,ASSSQGGHEQF
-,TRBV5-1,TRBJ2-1,ASRKADLPSNEQF
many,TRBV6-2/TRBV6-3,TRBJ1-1,ASSRTYLEAF
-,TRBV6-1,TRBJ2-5,ATRDRGFFETQY
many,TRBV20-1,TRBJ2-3,SARHGSDSTDTQY
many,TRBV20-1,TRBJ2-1,SARDSGREVNEQF
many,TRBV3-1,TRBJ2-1,ASSQDRGPYNEQF
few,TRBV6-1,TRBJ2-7,ASSEARIPELDRGGNERY
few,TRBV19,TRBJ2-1,ASSMGLTYNEQF
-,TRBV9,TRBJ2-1,ASSVVTGNNEQF
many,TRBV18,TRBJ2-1,ASSPGRGVEQF
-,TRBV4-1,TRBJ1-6,ASSQQQGYSPLH
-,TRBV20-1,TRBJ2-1,SARVSAVFAQF
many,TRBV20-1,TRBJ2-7,SVYDSYEQY
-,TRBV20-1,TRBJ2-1,SARASSGSNEQF
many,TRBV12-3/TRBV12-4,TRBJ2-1,ASSGSGRDDNEQF
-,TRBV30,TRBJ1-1,AFDRGRLGTEAF
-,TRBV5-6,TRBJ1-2,ASSLPRSGRRVYGYT
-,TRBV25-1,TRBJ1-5,ASSDLDQPQH
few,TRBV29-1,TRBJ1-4,SVGHSDNEKLF